The 19 T cell receptor beta chains reported below all come from one sample, sequenced in a study of T-cell memory formation after mild COVID-19. Via MiXCR, TCRdb re-called the 5' RACE reads, giving one row per CDR3 protein. The sample lists just under 350,000 distinct CDR3 sequences; 10% to 15% were seen once. Material for sequencing was PBMCs or a T cell subset sorted from them (not recorded which). The receptors here all came from a man younger than 30 who had mild COVID-19 (a few samples of this study predate the infection). Cell type and time point are not known.

This clonotype came up a few times. The chain recombines TRBV4-3 with TRBJ2-2; maybe TRBD2 (5 bases). Germline CDR1 reads LGHNA; CDR2 reads YSLEER. The CDR3 covers 15 residues. The ends were cut back, 3 bases at V and 4 bases at J, with 12 bases in the middle. In DNA, the CDR3 is TGCGCCAGCAGCCACCGGGGAATAGGCACCGGGGAGCTGTTTTTT. It specifies CASSHRGIGTGELFF.

This clonotype was recorded many times. The chain is built from TRBV3-1 and TRBJ2-1, with D possibly TRBD1 on 5 matching bases. Trimming pared 5 bases from V and 3 bases from J, leaving 8 bases between. Germline loops: CDR1 LGHDT, CDR2 YNNKEL (reference sequence). CDR3 length: 13 residues. CDR3 sequence (DNA): TGTGCCAGCAGCTCCACAGGCTACAATGAGCAGTTCTTC. It encodes CASSSTGYNEQFF.

This clonotype was picked up a small number of times. The chain couples TRBV7-9 to TRBJ1-2; D possibly corresponds to TRBD1 (5 bases). V shed 5 bases and J shed 4 bases, with 20 bases lying between them. Germline CDR1 SEHNR, CDR2 FQNEAQ (reference sequence). This CDR3 has 16 amino acids. CDR3 amino acids: CASSRHASGVGYGYTF. The CDR3, as DNA: TGTGCCAGCAGCCGACATGCCTCGGGGGTTGGCTATGGCTACACCTTC.

The rearrangement joins TRBV7-9 to TRBJ1-5; D is unresolved. The CDR3 consists of 13 residues. The germline V gene encodes CDR1 SEHNR and CDR2 FQNEAQ (reference sequence). Trimming took off 5 bases at V and 7 bases at J, with 12 bases between the two ends. The CDR3 here is CASSGGRIQPQHF. The CDR3 DNA follows: TGTGCCAGCAGCGGTGGTCGTATCCAGCCCCAGCATTTT.

There are many counts of this clonotype. This chain links TRBV7-9 with TRBJ2-2; D gene unclear. Germline-derived CDR1 and CDR2 are SEHNR and FQNEAQ (reference sequence). Trimming shortened V by 0 bases and J by 4 bases, and 6 bases separated the two germline ends. The CDR3 is 14 amino acids. The CDR3 sequence is CASSLAGATGELFF. The CDR3 DNA sequence: TGTGCCAGCAGCTTAGCAGGTGCCACCGGGGAGCTGTTTTTT.

This clonotype was counted a few times. The chain links TRBV10-1 to TRBJ2-1, with TRBD1 as a possible D gene (5 bases). There are 15 residues in the CDR3. Trimming pared 0 bases from V and 10 bases from J, leaving 16 bases between. CDR1 and CDR2 from the germline V gene are WNHNN and SYGVQD (reference sequence). Written as DNA, the CDR3 is TGCGCCAGCAGTGAGTCTGGGGCAGTCGGCGAAGAGCAGTTCTTC. This sequence encodes CASSESGAVGEEQFF.

This clonotype was seen at least ten times. V and J are TRBV18 and TRBJ2-5; D is ambiguous. Germline-derived CDR1 and CDR2 are KGHSH and LQKENI. The CDR3 runs to 14 residues. Trimming removed 3 bases at V and 0 bases at J, with 8 bases between. The chain's CDR3 is CASSPTGYQETQYF. The CDR3 DNA reads as TGTGCCAGCTCACCGACCGGGTACCAAGAGACCCAGTACTTC.

This clonotype was seen a handful of times. At one of its ends the junction is not consistent with the germline gene, which may arise from a read error. The chain employs TRBV7-7 and TRBJ2-2, with D tentatively TRBD1 (6 bases). Germline CDR1 is SSHAT and CDR2 is FNYEAQ (reference sequence). This CDR3 spans 15 amino acids. CDR3 nucleotide sequence: TGTGCTAGCAGCTTAGGGGGTTCGTTCACCGGGGAGCTGTTTTTT. This encodes CASSLGGSFTGELFF.

CDR3 loop: CASSPVTSGGIYNEQFF. For the CDR3, the DNA is TGTGCCAGCTCACCAGTCACTAGCGGGGGAATCTACAATGAGCAGTTCTTC. The chain uses TRBV18 and TRBJ2-1, with TRBD2 matching 11 bases. V lost 2 bases and J lost 3; bases outside the gene matches: 6. Germline-derived CDR1 and CDR2 are KGHSH and LQKENI. The CDR3 length is 17 residues.

The chain carries TRBV5-1 and TRBJ1-6, with 7 bases fitting TRBD1. The CDR3 has 16 residues. CDR1 is SGHRS, CDR2 YFSETQ, per germline. The V gene end was trimmed by 3 bases and the J gene end by 7 bases; junction bases not matched to a gene: 10. The CDR3 spells CASSSSTGWKNSPLHF. CDR3 DNA: TGCGCCAGCAGCTCCTCGACAGGGTGGAAGAATTCACCCCTCCACTTT.

The chain recombines TRBV7-8 with TRBJ2-3; D not resolved. V gave up 5 bases and J gave up 4 bases, with 16 bases separating them. The CDR3 length is 15 residues. Germline assignment: CDR1 SGHVS and CDR2 FQNEAQ. DNA for the CDR3: TGTGCCAGCAGCCTCGACTGGCAACGGGCAGATACGCAGTATTTT. Translated: CASSLDWQRADTQYF.

This clonotype was counted between two and nine times. This sequence joins TRBV7-6 and TRBJ2-5; unclear D gene. This CDR3 contains 15 residues. The V gene's germline CDR1 is SGHVS and CDR2 FNYEAQ. V lost 1 base and J 5 bases, leaving 14 bases between the germline ends. The CDR3 loop reads CASSLGGSLGETQYF. For the CDR3, the DNA is TGTGCCAGCAGCTTAGGGGGTAGTCTGGGGGAGACCCAGTACTTC.

The gene calls are TRBV20-1 and TRBJ2-3; TRBD1 matches at 7 bases. The CDR3 contains 12 residues. Germline V gene sequence: CDR1 DFQATT, CDR2 SNEGSKA (reference sequence). The J segment lost 1 base and the V segment lost 7 bases, leaving 2 bases of the junction unmatched. The CDR3 loop is CSGQGGTDTQYF. CDR3 bases: TGCAGTGGACAGGGTGGCACAGATACGCAGTATTTT.

This clonotype was seen a handful of times. The chain uses TRBV7-9 and TRBJ2-1, with D hard to call. Germline V CDR1 and CDR2: SEHNR, FQNEAQ (reference sequence). The CDR3 runs 15 residues. Trimming removed 5 bases at V and 6 bases at J, with 17 bases between. Here the CDR3 reads CASSLVASTANEQFF. The CDR3 DNA sequence: TGTGCCAGCAGCCTAGTTGCTAGTACCGCCAATGAGCAGTTCTTC.

The chain has TRBV7-2 and TRBJ2-3; 12 nucleotides agree with TRBD2. The CDR3 totals 14 residues. V shed 7 bases and J 6 bases; nucleotides not matched to a gene: 5. Germline lookup yields CDR1 SGHTA and CDR2 FQGNSA. The CDR3 reads CASTPGLAGDTQYF. CDR3 sequence (DNA): TGTGCCAGCACCCCCGGACTAGCGGGGGATACGCAGTATTTT.

This clonotype was seen only a few times. The rearrangement uses TRBV5-4 and TRBJ2-2, with TRBD1 matching 9 bases. Germline assignment: CDR1 SGHNT and CDR2 YYREEE (reference sequence). This CDR3 region has 17 residues. J lost 1 base, V lost 4 bases, and 8 bases had no gene match. This CDR3 reads CASSPGQGPLNTGELFF. In DNA form, the CDR3 reads TGTGCCAGCAGCCCAGGACAGGGGCCATTGAACACCGGGGAGCTGTTTTTT.

The rearrangement links TRBV11-2 to TRBJ2-3, with 9 nucleotides matching TRBD2. CDR1 SGHAT and CDR2 FQNNGV come from the germline V gene. V was clipped by 7 bases and J by 2 bases; unmatched bases: 7. The CDR3 is 15 residues long. CDR3 bases: TGTGCCAGCATGCAAAAGCGGGGGGCCACAGATACGCAGTATTTT. It codes for CASMQKRGATDTQYF. The variable domain in full, completed from reference TRBV11-2 and TRBJ2-3, reads EAGVAQSPRYKIIEKRQSVAFWCNPISGHATLYWYQQILGQGPKLLIQFQNNGVVDDSQLPKDRFSAERLKGVDSTLKIQPAKLEDSAVYLCASMQKRGATDTQYFGPGTRLTVL.

This clonotype has just a few counts. This chain connects TRBV30 to TRBJ1-5, with D perhaps TRBD1 (6 bases). The ends were cut back, 0 bases at V and 5 bases at J, with 8 bases in the middle. The CDR3 contains 13 residues. CDR1 and CDR2 (germline): GTSNPN, SVGIG (reference sequence). CDR3 protein: CAWSVNRDQPQHF. The CDR3 DNA follows: TGTGCCTGGAGTGTAAACAGGGATCAGCCCCAGCATTTT.

The CDR3 nucleotides read TGTGCCAGCAGTGCAGGAGATGGCTACACCTTC. Its translation is CASSAGDGYTF. The rearrangement links TRBV6-2 or TRBV6-3 to TRBJ1-2, with no clear D. The germline V gene encodes CDR1 MNHEY and CDR2 SVGEGT. This CDR3 has 11 residues. V shed 5 bases and J shed 6 bases, with 7 bases lying between them.